The clone carrying this T cell receptor beta chain turned up a few times. These data originate in a study of T-cell reconstitution after alpha-beta-depleted transplantation in children. Looked up from germline, CDR1 is MNHNS and CDR2 is SASEGT. This CDR3 has 19 amino acids. The V end lost 0 bases, the J end lost 0 bases, and 15 bases lay between the germline ends. The authors prepared the TCRbeta library with unique molecular identifiers. Using its own MiXCR run on the PCR reads, TCRdb lists one record per CDR3 protein. The repertoire holds 350,000 to 400,000 distinct CDR3 sequences, with about an eighth as singletons.

The starting material was PBMCs, obtained from the stem cell graft. The rearrangement links TRBV6-1 to TRBJ2-6; D possibly corresponds to TRBD2 (5 bases). The receptor comes from a human donor who donated a stem cell graft to a child with Fanconi anemia. CDR3 in DNA: TGTGCCAGCAGTGAAGCGTATGACTTCCGGGGCTCTGGGGCCAACGTCCTGACTTTC. It yields the protein CASSEAYDFRGSGANVLTF.